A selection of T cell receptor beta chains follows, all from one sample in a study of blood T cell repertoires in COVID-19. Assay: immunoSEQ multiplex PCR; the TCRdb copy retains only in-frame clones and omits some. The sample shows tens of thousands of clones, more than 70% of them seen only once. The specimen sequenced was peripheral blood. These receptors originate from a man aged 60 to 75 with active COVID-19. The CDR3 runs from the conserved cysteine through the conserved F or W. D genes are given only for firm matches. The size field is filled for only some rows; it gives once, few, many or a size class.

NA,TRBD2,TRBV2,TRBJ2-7,CASCSGAAYEQYF
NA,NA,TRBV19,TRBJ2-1,CASSPWTVRWEQFF
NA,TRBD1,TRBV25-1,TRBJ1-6,CASSAPPDRTGNSPLHF
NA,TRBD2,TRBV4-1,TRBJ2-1,CASSQGEAGDSSYNEQFF
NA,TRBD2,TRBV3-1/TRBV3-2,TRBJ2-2,CASSLAGSNTGELFF
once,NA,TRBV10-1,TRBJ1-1,CASSEDRFRLNTEAFF
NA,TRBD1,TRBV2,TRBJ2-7,CASTLRDRGLEQYF
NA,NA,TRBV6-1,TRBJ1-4,CASSEVATTNEKLFF
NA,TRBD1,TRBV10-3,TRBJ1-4,CAIRNQGANEKLFF
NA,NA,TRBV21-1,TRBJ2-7,CASSRRDFYEQYF
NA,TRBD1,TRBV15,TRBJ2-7,CATSRGQGISYEQYF
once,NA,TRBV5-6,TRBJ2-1,CASSFGGSRNEQFF
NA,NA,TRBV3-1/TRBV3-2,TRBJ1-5,CASSQTAGGPWGNQPQHF
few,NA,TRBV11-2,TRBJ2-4,CASSFGGLENIQYF
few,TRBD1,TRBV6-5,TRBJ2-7,CASSSTGVDEQYF
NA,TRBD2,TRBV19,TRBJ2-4,CASSIDGGALAGLAKNIQYF
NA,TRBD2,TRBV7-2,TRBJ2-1,CASSPGTSGAGVF
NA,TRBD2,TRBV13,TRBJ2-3,CASSFAGVGDTQYF
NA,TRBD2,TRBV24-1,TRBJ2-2,CATSDSSGADTGELFF
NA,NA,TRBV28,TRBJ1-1,CASSLNRNRGAFF
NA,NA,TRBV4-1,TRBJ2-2,CASSQVTGELFF
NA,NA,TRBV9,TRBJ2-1,CASSGGGAGNEQFF
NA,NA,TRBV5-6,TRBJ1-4,CASSSRETNEKLFF
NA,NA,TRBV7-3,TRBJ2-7,CASSSERRGQGEYEQYF
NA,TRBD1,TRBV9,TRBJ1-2,CASSDPSGTESSYGYTF
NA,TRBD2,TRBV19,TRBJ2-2,CASSIVGGLAENTGELFF